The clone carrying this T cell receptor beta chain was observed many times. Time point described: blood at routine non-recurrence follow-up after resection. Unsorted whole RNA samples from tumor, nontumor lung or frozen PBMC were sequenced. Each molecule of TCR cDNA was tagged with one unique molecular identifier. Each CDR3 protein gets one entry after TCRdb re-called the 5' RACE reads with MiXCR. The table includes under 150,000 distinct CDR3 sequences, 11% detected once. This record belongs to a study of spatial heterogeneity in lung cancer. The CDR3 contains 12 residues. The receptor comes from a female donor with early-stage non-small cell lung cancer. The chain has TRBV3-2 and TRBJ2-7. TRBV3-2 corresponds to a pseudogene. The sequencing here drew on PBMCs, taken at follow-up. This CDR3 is CASSQEGYEQYV. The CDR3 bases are TGTGCCAGCAGCCAAGAAGGTTACGAGCAGTACGTC.